The 21 T cell receptor beta chains below come from one sample, sequenced in a study of Graves' ophthalmopathy and Graves' hyperthyroidism (dated by TCRdb to between 2018 and 2020). Sequenced on an Illumina HiSeq 2000. For repertoire sequencing, TCR beta CDR3 regions were amplified from RNA transcripts. A first-round RT-PCR used HTBI primers with the Qiagen OneStep RT-PCR kit, followed by a second-round multiplex PCR, size selection and purification. In-frame beta chains were kept once TCRdb had trimmed the public reads at Q25 with fastp and called clones with MiXCR. Identical CDR3 protein sequences are pooled into one entry, listed with their most common genes and DNA. The sample table lists 24,000 or so distinct CDR3 sequences, less than 50% of them with a count of one. The ten most abundant clones make up 6% to 8% of the sample. Sequenced sample: peripheral blood. Receptors originate from an adult woman with stable Graves' hyperthyroidism.

This clonotype was recorded at least ten times. The genes are TRBV30 and TRBJ2-7; D might be TRBD1 or TRBD2, each matching 6 bases. The germline V and J ends were trimmed by 8 bases and 1 base, with 21 bases remaining between them. This CDR3 is built from 15 residues. Germline values: CDR1 GTSNPN, CDR2 SVGIG (reference sequence). In DNA form, the CDR3 reads TGTGCCCGGTCCGGAGGGGGGTTTGCATCCTACGAGCAGTACTTC. This gives the protein CARSGGGFASYEQYF.

This clonotype was seen at least ten times. A much larger clone sits a single nucleotide away, making a read error possible. The rearrangement links TRBV19 to TRBJ2-1; TRBD2 aligns across 9 bases. This CDR3 region has 18 residues. CDR1 is LNHDA and CDR2 is SQIVND in the germline V gene (reference sequence). Germline trimming cut 5 bases from V and 6 bases from J; bases unmatched to any gene: 17. CDR3 nucleotide sequence: TGTGCCAGTAGTCCTCGTAATAGCGGGGGCCAGGATAGCAATGAGCAGTTCTTC. Protein product: CASSPRNSGGQDSNEQFF.

Ten or more counts support this clonotype. The rearrangement links TRBV5-8 to TRBJ1-1; D gene uncertain. Trimming shortened V by 0 bases and J by 4 bases, and 7 bases separated the two germline ends. The CDR3 sequence is 13 residues long. Looked up from germline, CDR1 is SGHTS and CDR2 is YDEGEE. The CDR3 region has the DNA TGTGCCAGCAGCTTGGGAGTATCCACTGAAGCTTTCTTT. Residues: CASSLGVSTEAFF.

The chain employs TRBV10-2 and TRBJ2-1, with TRBD1 identical over 12 bases. In germline, CDR1 is WSHSY, CDR2 SAAADI. CDR3 length: 15 residues. V lost 8 bases, J lost 10 bases, and 12 bases stayed unmatched. The CDR3 sequence: CASPGAGQGAAEQFF. Written as DNA, the CDR3 is TGCGCCAGCCCTGGTGCGGGACAGGGGGCAGCGGAGCAGTTCTTC.

This clonotype has at least ten counts. The chain combines TRBV6-5 with TRBJ2-3; D is possibly TRBD1 (5 bases). The CDR3 is 16 amino acids. The germline CDR1 and CDR2 sequences are MNHEY and SVGAGI. V was pared by 0 bases and J by 4 bases, with 14 bases between. CDR3 nucleotides: TGTGCCAGCAGTTACTCGATTGGGGCGCTGGCAGATACGCAGTATTTT. Its protein product is CASSYSIGALADTQYF.

Many counts were recorded for this clonotype. The rearrangement uses TRBV28 and TRBJ2-7, with D perhaps being TRBD1 or TRBD2 (7 bases each). Trimming removed 8 bases at V and 1 base at J, with 15 bases between. The CDR3 extends over 14 amino acids. The germline CDR1 and CDR2 sequences are MDHEN and SYDVKM. The CDR3 is CASARGGDSYEQYF. Written as DNA, the CDR3 is TGTGCCAGCGCCAGGGGGGGCGATTCCTACGAGCAGTACTTC.

The gene calls are TRBV25-1 and TRBJ2-1; maybe TRBD1 (6 bases). In germline, CDR1 is MGHDK, CDR2 SYGVNS. There are 14 residues in the CDR3. V was pared by 8 bases and J by 6 bases, with 17 bases between. The CDR3 loop reads CASAEAGESNEQFF. Here the CDR3 DNA reads TGTGCCAGCGCGGAGGCAGGGGAAAGCAATGAGCAGTTCTTC. Combining the CDR3 with reference TRBV25-1 and TRBJ2-1 gives the whole variable domain EADIYQTPRYLVIGTGKKITLECSQTMGHDKMYWYQQDPGMELHLIHYSYGVNSTEKGDLSSESTVSRIRTEHFPLTLESARPSHTSQYLCASAEAGESNEQFFGPGTRLTVL.

This clonotype was recorded at least ten times. The chain has TRBV6-5 and TRBJ2-1; 8 bases fit TRBD1. The junction had 2 bases not matched to a gene; V was cut back by 4 bases and J by 3 bases. Per the germline V gene, CDR1 is MNHEY and CDR2 is SVGAGI. This CDR3 is built from 14 residues. The CDR3 DNA is TGTGCCAGCAGTTGGACAGGGATCTACAATGAGCAGTTCTTC. The encoded protein is CASSWTGIYNEQFF.

This clonotype was detected only a few times. The chain joins TRBV25-1 to TRBJ2-6; 8 bases agree with TRBD1. V was clipped by 5 bases and J by 4 bases; unmatched bases: 16. The CDR3 extends over 19 amino acids. The germline CDR1 and CDR2 sequences are MGHDK and SYGVNS. The CDR3 nucleotides are TGTGCCAGCAGTCCATCCCCGGGACAGGTTACAGCCGGGGCCAACGTCCTGACTTTC. This translates into CASSPSPGQVTAGANVLTF. Full variable domain (outside the CDR3, taken from reference TRBV25-1 and TRBJ2-6): EADIYQTPRYLVIGTGKKITLECSQTMGHDKMYWYQQDPGMELHLIHYSYGVNSTEKGDLSSESTVSRIRTEHFPLTLESARPSHTSQYLCASSPSPGQVTAGANVLTFGAGSRLTVL.

This clonotype showed up many times. The chain links TRBV7-8 to TRBJ2-2; unclear D gene. This CDR3 contains 16 residues. Trimming shortened V by 5 bases and J by 4 bases, and 17 bases separated the two germline ends. CDR1 and CDR2 from the germline V gene are SGHVS and FQNEAQ. CDR3 sequence reads: CASSQFTSSTTGELFF. CDR3 nucleotides: TGTGCCAGCAGCCAATTTACGTCTTCGACCACCGGGGAGCTGTTTTTT.

V and J are TRBV7-9 and TRBJ1-2; 9 nucleotides align to TRBD1. From germline, CDR1 is SEHNR and CDR2 FQNEAQ (reference sequence). The CDR3 contains 14 residues. Losses at the gene ends were 0 bases for V and 6 bases for J; bases not matched to a gene: 2. The CDR3 spells CASSLATGGDGYTF. CDR3 DNA sequence: TGTGCCAGCAGCTTAGCGACAGGGGGTGATGGCTACACCTTC.

The rearrangement joins TRBV9 to TRBJ1-1; possibly TRBD1 for D (6 bases). V was shortened by 3 bases and J by 2 bases, with 11 bases between the two germline ends. This CDR3 is 14 amino acids long. The V gene's germline CDR1 is SGDLS and CDR2 YYNGEE. The CDR3 nucleotides read TGTGCCAGCAGCGCCGCAGGGGTTAACACTGAAGCTTTCTTT. As protein: CASSAAGVNTEAFF.

This chain uses TRBV20-1 with TRBJ2-2; TRBD1 aligns across 10 bases. V was clipped by 6 bases and J by 3 bases; unmatched bases: 10. Germline CDR1 is DFQATT and CDR2 is SNEGSKA (reference sequence). The CDR3 is made up of 16 amino acids. The CDR3 sequence: CSARPTTGGDTGELFF. Here the CDR3 DNA reads TGCAGTGCCCGGCCTACGACAGGGGGCGACACCGGGGAGCTGTTTTTT.

This chain joins TRBV28 and TRBJ1-2; D remains ambiguous. The CDR3 spans 13 residues. Per the germline V gene, CDR1 is MDHEN and CDR2 is SYDVKM. V was shortened by 4 bases and J by 12 bases, with 18 bases between the two germline ends. The CDR3 sequence: CASSSGPSSGNTF. The CDR3 nucleotides read TGTGCCAGCAGTTCCGGTCCCAGCTCTGGAAACACCTTC.

J is TRBJ2-3 and V is TRBV19; tentatively, D is TRBD2 (6 bases). The V and J ends lost 2 bases and 3 bases respectively, with 18 bases between them. This CDR3 spans 17 amino acids. Per germline, CDR1 LNHDA and CDR2 SQIVND (reference sequence). The CDR3 coding sequence is TGTGCCAGTAGTATAACACCAGGTGGAGGGCGGACAGATACGCAGTATTTT. Encoded protein: CASSITPGGGRTDTQYF.

This clonotype has a count of ten or more. The rearrangement uses TRBV6-6 and TRBJ2-7, with no clear D. This CDR3 has 11 amino acids. The ends were cut back, 11 bases at V and 5 bases at J, with 13 bases in the middle. Germline loops: CDR1 MNHNY, CDR2 SVGAGI (reference sequence). The DNA of the CDR3 is TGTGCCGCCGGCAGGCTAAACGAGCAGTACTTC. The encoded protein is CAAGRLNEQYF.

In its sample, this clonotype was seen a few times. This sequence may be a read error, since a much larger clone differs from it by one base. The rearrangement uses TRBV30 and TRBJ1-1; maybe TRBD1 (5 bases). V was clipped by 4 bases and J by 3 bases, with 12 bases between them. From germline, CDR1 is GTSNPN and CDR2 SVGIG (reference sequence). The CDR3 covers 13 residues. The DNA of the CDR3 is TGTGCCTGGACCGAACGGGGGGACACTGAAGCTTTCTTT. It is translated as CAWTERGDTEAFF.

This clonotype was counted at least ten times. The chain recombines TRBV19 with TRBJ2-1; no firm D call. The CDR3 covers 15 residues. The germline V gene has CDR1 LNHDA and CDR2 SQIVND (reference sequence). V lost 7 bases to trimming and J lost 0 bases, with 13 bases between them. The CDR3 region is CASNIGASSYNEQFF. CDR3 nucleotides: TGTGCCAGTAATATTGGAGCGAGCTCCTACAATGAGCAGTTCTTC.

This clonotype occurred a few times. The chain combines TRBV20-1 with TRBJ2-7, with TRBD2 matching 13 bases. CDR1 is DFQATT and CDR2 is SNEGSKA in the germline V gene (reference sequence). The length of the CDR3 is 15 residues. Germline trimming cut 6 bases from V and 4 bases from J; bases unmatched to any gene: 9. The CDR3 region is CSASFLTSGGYEQYF. The CDR3 bases are TGCAGTGCCTCTTTCCTGACTAGCGGGGGGTACGAGCAGTACTTC.

This clonotype came up a few times. This chain connects TRBV2 to TRBJ2-5; D is uncertain. Germline V gene data show CDR1 as SNHLY and CDR2 as FYNNEI. The CDR3 consists of 11 residues. Trimming removed 7 bases at V and 3 bases at J, with 6 bases between. This CDR3 reads CASNSEETQYF. As DNA, the CDR3 is TGTGCCAGCAACTCTGAAGAGACCCAGTACTTC.

This clonotype occurred many times. This chain links TRBV28 with TRBJ2-1, with 9 bases lining up with TRBD2. CDR3 size: 15 residues. The ends lost 5 bases at V and 4 bases at J; junction bases unmatched: 6. Germline values: CDR1 MDHEN, CDR2 SYDVKM. Here the CDR3 reads CASSPASGDYNEQFF. In DNA form, the CDR3 reads TGTGCCAGCAGTCCTGCTAGCGGGGATTACAATGAGCAGTTCTTC.